This T cell receptor beta chain originates from a study of T-cell reconstitution after alpha-beta-depleted transplantation in children. This clonotype was recorded many times. CDR1 is SGHTA, CDR2 FQGTGA, per germline. After removal of 5 bases from V and 5 bases from J, the junction contained 9 bases not matched to a gene. CDR3 length equals 15 residues. The TCRbeta library was prepared with unique molecular identifiers. TCRdb reanalysed the PCR reads using MiXCR and keeps one entry per CDR3 protein. The sample lists over 550,000 distinct CDR3 sequences, over 9.5% seen once, with 4% in the top ten. The rearrangement links TRBV7-3 to TRBJ2-1, with 7 bases identical to TRBD1. Sequencing was performed on PBMCs from the stem cell graft donor, taken from the stem cell graft. This receptor was obtained from a human donor who donated a stem cell graft to a child with acute myeloid leukemia. The CDR3 is CASSQGGRNHNEQFF. The CDR3 DNA sequence: TGTGCCAGCAGCCAAGGGGGCCGAAACCACAATGAGCAGTTCTTC.